This TCR beta chain was identified during a study of T cell responses to AZD1222 COVID-19 vaccine. Study conclusions and caveats: Spike-specific TCR breadth and depth went up after people got two AZD1222 doses. It was only after the peak T cell response that any repertoires were sampled. Baseline serostatus was positive in only a handful of AZD1222 recipients. Clonal diversity was possibly underestimated; the donors were predominantly white British and more often female.

The count of this clone is one. Its cognate antigen is unknown. The CDR3 is 16 residues long. Germline loops: CDR1 LGHDT, CDR2 YNNKEL (reference sequence). V was clipped by 2 bases and J by 5 bases; unmatched bases: 6. Clones were sequenced by immunoSEQ multiplex PCR, and TCRdb holds only the in-frame ones, with some missing. The sample consists of 150,000 or so clones, over 90% of them appearing once. This TCR was sampled from an adult who received the AZD1222 COVID-19 vaccine. The rearrangement uses TRBV3-1 (or the pseudogene TRBV3-2) and TRBJ1-4; TRBD1 matches 9 bases. The sample was peripheral blood, taken 28 days after the second AZD1222 dose. The CDR3: CASSQTDRGRNEKLFF. CDR3 coding DNA: TGTGCCAGCAGCCAAACGGACAGGGGTCGGAATGAAAAACTGTTTTTT.